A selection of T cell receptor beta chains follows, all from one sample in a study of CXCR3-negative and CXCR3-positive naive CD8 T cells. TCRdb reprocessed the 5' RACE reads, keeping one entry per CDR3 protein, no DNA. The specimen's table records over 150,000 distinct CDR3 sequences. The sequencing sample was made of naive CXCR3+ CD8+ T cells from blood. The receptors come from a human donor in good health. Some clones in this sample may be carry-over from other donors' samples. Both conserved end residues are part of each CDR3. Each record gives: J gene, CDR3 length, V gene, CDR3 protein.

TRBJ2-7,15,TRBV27,CASRTTNAGFYEQYF
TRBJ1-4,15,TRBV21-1,CASSKAPGRGEKLFF
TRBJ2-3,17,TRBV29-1,CSVRIPTTFTDTDTQYF
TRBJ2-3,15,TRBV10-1,CASSESGSGTDTQYF
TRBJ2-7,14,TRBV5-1,CASSLGSGTYEQYF
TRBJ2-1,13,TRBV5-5,CASSLDLPDEQFF
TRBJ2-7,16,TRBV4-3,CASSQDRTGGLYEQYF
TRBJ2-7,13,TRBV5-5,CASRITGVYEQYF
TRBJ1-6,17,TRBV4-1,CASSQNTRGIYNSPLHF
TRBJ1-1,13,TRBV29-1,CSVTGSQNTEAFF
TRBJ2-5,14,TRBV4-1,CASANGGGEETQYF
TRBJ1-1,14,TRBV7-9,CASRRVSLDTEAFF
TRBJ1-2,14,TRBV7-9,CASSLGGTDYGYTF
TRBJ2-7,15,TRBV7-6,CASSLAQGQRYEQYF
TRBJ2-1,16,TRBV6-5,CASSYSSGSSYNEQFF
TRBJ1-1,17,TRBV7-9,CASSLVPGPLSGTEAFF
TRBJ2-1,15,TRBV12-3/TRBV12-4,CASSQSGGVYNEQFF
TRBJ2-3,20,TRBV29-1,CSVEDFPSVPRGSSTDTQYF
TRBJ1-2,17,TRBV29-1,CSVAPETGGFPNYGYTF
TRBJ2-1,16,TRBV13,CASSPVAAGTANEQFF
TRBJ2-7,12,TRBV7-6,CASSSTGVEQYF
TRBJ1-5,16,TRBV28,CASSQTGAYSNQPQHF
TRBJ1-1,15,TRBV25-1,CASSEWGTGNTEAFF
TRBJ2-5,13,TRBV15,CATSLGHLETQYF
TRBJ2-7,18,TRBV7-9,CASSSTRGFGTGGNEQYF
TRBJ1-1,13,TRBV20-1,CSASYIGRTEAFF
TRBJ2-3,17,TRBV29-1,CSVEVNRALPSTDTQYF
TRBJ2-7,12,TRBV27,CASSLLHHEQYF
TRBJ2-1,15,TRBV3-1,CASSPPRLGYNEQFF
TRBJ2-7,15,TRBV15,CATSQKPDRYYEQYF
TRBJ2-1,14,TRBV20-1,CSARDEDSYNEQFF
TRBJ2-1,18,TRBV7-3,CASSLMGRTSLTANEQFF
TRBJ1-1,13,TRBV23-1,CASSQRGPTEAFF
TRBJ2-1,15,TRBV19,CASSNSAGVYNEQFF
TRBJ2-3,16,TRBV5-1,CASSLGPSPYTDTQYF
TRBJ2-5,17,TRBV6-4,CASSDAGLAKREETQYF
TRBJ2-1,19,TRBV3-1,CASSHEHAQGGIRKNEQFF
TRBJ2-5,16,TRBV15,CATSRGLAGHQETQYF
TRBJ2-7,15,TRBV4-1,CASSQPTGLVLEQYF
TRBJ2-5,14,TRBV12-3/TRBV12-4,CASSLYREQETQYF
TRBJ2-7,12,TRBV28,CASRGVSYEQYF
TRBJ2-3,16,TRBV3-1,CASSQGGQIYTDTQYF
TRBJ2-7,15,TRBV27,CASSSLLGVSYEQYF
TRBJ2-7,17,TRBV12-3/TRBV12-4,CASSQILAGGPNYEQYF
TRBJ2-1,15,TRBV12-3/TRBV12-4,CASSFPSGGYNEQFF
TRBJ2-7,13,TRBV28,CATSDRGWREQYF
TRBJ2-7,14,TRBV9,CASSVEDSGYEQYF
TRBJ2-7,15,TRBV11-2,CASSSRGIFLNEQYF